The sequence of this T cell receptor beta chain was determined in a study of T cell repertoires in cytomegalovirus infection. Across the whole study: Recently identified HLA-C-restricted CMV epitopes were among the peptides used. Study-wide results and limits: Cumulative public TCR beta family frequency identified carriers of CMV plus the relevant HLA.

TCRdb independently ran MiXCR on the reads; one entry per CDR3 protein. Among some 940,000 distinct CDR3 sequences listed, around 30% were seen once. To note about this clonotype: The antigen is undetermined.

V dropped 6 bases and J dropped 5 bases, with 14 bases sitting between them. The CDR3 consists of 14 residues. The rearrangement links TRBV12-3 or TRBV12-4 to TRBJ1-5; possible D gene TRBD1, 6 bases. The sequence derives from a human donor in good health (CMV status not recorded). Some clones in this sample may be carry-over from other donors' samples. The source material was cultured CD8+ T cells from PBMCs, sampled from culture after CMV antigen stimulation. The CDR3 coding sequence is TGTGCCAGCAGCCAGAACGGGGGCGATCAGCCCCAGCATTTT. Protein: CASSQNGGDQPQHF.